This TCR beta chain was found in a study of T-cell memory formation after mild COVID-19. Study-level points and caveats: Some SARS-CoV-2-responding clones were already detected in memory before infection. Day 15 to 85 contracting clones showed balanced CD4/CD8; later expanders leaned CD4+.

A note on this clonotype: Its specificity is not known.

The germline V gene encodes CDR1 MNHEY and CDR2 SVGEGT. V lost 5 bases, J lost 8 bases, and 13 bases lay in between. The CDR3 consists of 13 residues. TCRdb analysed the 5' RACE reads with MiXCR anew, one entry per CDR3 protein. Seen here are about 470,000 distinct CDR3 sequences, 15% to 20% observed once, and the top ten hold about 12%. Sequenced sample: PBMCs or a T cell subset sorted from them (not recorded which). V is TRBV6-2 or TRBV6-3 and J is TRBJ2-4; the D is unclear. The sequence was obtained from an adult woman who had mild COVID-19 (a few samples of this study predate the infection). Cell type and time point are not known. The CDR3 sequence: CASSLPGPHIQYF. CDR3 nucleotide sequence: TGTGCCAGCAGTCTACCCGGCCCGCACATTCAGTACTTC.